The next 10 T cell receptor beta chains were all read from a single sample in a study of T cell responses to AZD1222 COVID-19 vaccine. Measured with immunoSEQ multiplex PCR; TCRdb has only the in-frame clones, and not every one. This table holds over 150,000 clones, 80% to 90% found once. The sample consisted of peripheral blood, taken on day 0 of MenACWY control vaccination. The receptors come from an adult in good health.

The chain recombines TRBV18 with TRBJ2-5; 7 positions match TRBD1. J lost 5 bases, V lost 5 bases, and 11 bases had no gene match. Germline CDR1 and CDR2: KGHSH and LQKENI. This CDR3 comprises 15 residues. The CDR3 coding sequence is TGTGCCAGCTCAAAAAAAGGGGGCGCGGAGGAGACCCAGTACTTC. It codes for CASSKKGGAEETQYF. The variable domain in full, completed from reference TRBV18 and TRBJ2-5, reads NAGVMQNPRHLVRRRGQEARLRCSPMKGHSHVYWYRQLPEEGLKFMVYLQKENIIDESGMPKERFSAEFPKEGPSILRIQQVVRGDSAAYFCASSKKGGAEETQYFGPGTRLLVL.

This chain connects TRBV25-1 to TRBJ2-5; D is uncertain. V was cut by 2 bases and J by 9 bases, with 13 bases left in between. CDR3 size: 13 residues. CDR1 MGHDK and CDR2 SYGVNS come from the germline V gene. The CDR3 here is CASSELAVASQYF. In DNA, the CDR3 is TGTGCCAGCAGTGAACTTGCCGTTGCCTCCCAGTACTTC.

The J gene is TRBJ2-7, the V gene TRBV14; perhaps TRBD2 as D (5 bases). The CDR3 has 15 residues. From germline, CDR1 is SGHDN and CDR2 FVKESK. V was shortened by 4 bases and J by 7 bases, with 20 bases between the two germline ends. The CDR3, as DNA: TGTGCCAGCAGCCCGATTGGCGGACTCGCGTGGGAGCAGTACTTC. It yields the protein CASSPIGGLAWEQYF.

The CDR3 here is CASSQRDEAFF. As DNA, the CDR3 is TGTGCCAGCAGCCAGAGGGATGAAGCTTTCTTT. The gene calls are TRBV3-1 (or the pseudogene TRBV3-2) and TRBJ1-1; no firm D call. Germline-derived CDR1 and CDR2 are LGHDT and YNNKEL (reference sequence). The length of the CDR3 is 11 residues. Trimming pared 3 bases from V and 7 bases from J, leaving 6 bases between.

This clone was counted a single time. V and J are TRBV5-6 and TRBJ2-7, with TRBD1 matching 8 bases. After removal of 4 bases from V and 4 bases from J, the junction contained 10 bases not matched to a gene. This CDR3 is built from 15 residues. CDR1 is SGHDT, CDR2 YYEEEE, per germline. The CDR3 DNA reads TGTGCCAGCAGCACGCGTCCAGGGGGCTCTTACGAGCAGTACTTC. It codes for CASSTRPGGSYEQYF.

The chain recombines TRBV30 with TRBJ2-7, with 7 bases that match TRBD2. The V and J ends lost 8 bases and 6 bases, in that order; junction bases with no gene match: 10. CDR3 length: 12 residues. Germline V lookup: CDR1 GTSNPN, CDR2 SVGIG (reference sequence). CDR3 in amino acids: CAGGGRTLEQYF. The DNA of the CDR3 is TGTGCCGGGGGGGGACGTACGCTCGAGCAGTACTTC.

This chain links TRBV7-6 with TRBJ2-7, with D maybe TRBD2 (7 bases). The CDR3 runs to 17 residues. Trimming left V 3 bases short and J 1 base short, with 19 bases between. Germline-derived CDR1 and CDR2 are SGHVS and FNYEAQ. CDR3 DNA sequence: TGTGCCAGCAGCTTGGTTTTGGCGGGGGCACAATCCTACGAGCAGTACTTC. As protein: CASSLVLAGAQSYEQYF.

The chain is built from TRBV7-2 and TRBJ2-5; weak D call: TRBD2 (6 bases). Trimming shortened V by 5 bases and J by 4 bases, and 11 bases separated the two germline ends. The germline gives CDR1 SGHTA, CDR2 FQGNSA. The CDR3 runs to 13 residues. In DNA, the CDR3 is TGTGCCAGCAGCCCCTCCGGGGGAGAGACCCAGTACTTC. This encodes CASSPSGGETQYF.

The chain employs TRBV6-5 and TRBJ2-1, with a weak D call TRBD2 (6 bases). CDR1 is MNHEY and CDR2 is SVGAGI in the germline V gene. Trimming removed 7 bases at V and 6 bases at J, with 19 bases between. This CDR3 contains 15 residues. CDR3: CASTRGGRLSNEQFF. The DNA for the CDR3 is TGTGCCAGCACCCGTGGAGGGAGGCTTAGCAATGAGCAGTTCTTC.

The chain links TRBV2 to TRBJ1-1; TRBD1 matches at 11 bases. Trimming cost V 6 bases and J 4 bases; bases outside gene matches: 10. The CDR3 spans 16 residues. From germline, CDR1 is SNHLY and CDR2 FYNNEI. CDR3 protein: CASRPGQGVRVTEAFF. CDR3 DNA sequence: TGTGCCAGCAGGCCGGGACAGGGGGTAAGAGTCACTGAAGCTTTCTTT. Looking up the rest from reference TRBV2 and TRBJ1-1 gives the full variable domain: EPEVTQTPSHQVTQMGQEVILRCVPISNHLYFYWYRQILGQKVEFLVSFYNNEISEKSEIFDDQFSVERPDGSNFTLKIRSTKLEDSAMYFCASRPGQGVRVTEAFFGQGTRLTVV.